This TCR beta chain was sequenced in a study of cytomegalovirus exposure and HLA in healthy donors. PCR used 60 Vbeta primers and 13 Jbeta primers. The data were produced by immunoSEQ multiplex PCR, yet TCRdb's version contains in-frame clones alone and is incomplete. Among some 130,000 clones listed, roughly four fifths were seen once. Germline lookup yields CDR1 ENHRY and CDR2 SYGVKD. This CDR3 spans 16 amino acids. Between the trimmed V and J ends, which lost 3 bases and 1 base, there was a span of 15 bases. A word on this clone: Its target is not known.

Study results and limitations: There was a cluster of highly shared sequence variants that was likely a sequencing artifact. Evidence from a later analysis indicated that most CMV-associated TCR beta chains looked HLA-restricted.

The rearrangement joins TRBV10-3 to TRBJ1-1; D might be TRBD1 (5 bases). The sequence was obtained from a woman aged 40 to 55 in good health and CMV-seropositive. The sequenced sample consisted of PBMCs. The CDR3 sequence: CAISEFQGSANTEAFF. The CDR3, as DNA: TGTGCCATCAGTGAATTCCAGGGATCGGCGAACACTGAAGCTTTCTTT.